Listed below are T cell receptor beta chains from one sample, sequenced in a study of blood T cell repertoires in COVID-19. Data came from immunoSEQ multiplex PCR; TCRdb stores just in-frame clones and leaves some out. The sample contains 200,000 to 250,000 clones, around 85% of which appear only once. The sequenced sample was PBMCs or T cells enriched from blood (not recorded which). Receptor source: a woman in her thirties or forties with acute COVID-19. Each CDR3 is given with its conserved first and last residue. The D gene is left open where the match is weak. The size entry is marked missing in some rows and otherwise reads once, few, many or a size class.

>TRBV9|-|-|TRBJ1-1
CASSVEARGTEAFF
TGTGCCAGCAGCGTAGAAGCGAGAGGCACTGAAGCTTTCTTT
>TRBV5-1|few|-|TRBJ2-1
CASSYGRSTYNEQFF
TGCGCCAGCAGCTATGGAAGGAGTACCTACAATGAGCAGTTCTTC
>TRBV10-3|-|TRBD1|TRBJ1-5
CAISVETGRPQHF
TGTGCCATCAGTGTAGAGACAGGGAGGCCCCAGCATTTT
>TRBV10-3|-|TRBD2|TRBJ2-7
CASGSGGYEQYF
TGTGCCTCCGGAAGCGGGGGATACGAGCAGTACTTC
>TRBV15|-|-|TRBJ1-5
CATSRRGSQPQHF
TGTGCCACCAGCAGAAGGGGGTCTCAGCCCCAGCATTTT
>TRBV12-3/TRBV12-4|-|-|TRBJ2-1
CASSAFNEQFF
TGTGCCAGCTCAGCGTTCAATGAGCAGTTCTTC
>TRBV24-1|-|TRBD2|TRBJ2-5
CATSDAQLAGGQETQYF
TGTGCCACCAGTGACGCCCAACTAGCGGGGGGCCAAGAGACCCAGTACTTC
>TRBV28|-|TRBD2|TRBJ2-7
CASSLATSGTYEQYF
TGTGCCAGCAGTTTAGCGACTAGCGGCACCTACGAGCAGTACTTC
>TRBV20-1|-|TRBD1|TRBJ2-2
CSASQGAGTGELFF
TGCAGTGCTAGTCAGGGGGCGGGCACCGGGGAGCTGTTTTTT
>TRBV28|-|TRBD2|TRBJ2-7
CASSHQTGTSGSSGYEQYF
TGTGCCAGCAGTCATCAGACCGGGACTAGCGGGAGTTCGGGCTACGAGCAGTACTTC
>TRBV3-1/TRBV3-2|-|-|TRBJ2-7
CASSRRLEQYF
TGTGCCAGCAGCCGCCGACTAGAACAGTACTTC
>TRBV5-5|once|TRBD1|TRBJ1-2
CASSFLGQGYGYTF
TGTGCCAGCAGCTTTCTGGGACAGGGGTATGGCTACACCTTC
>TRBV19|-|-|TRBJ1-5
CASRRGDGSDQPQHF
TGTGCCAGTAGGCGGGGGGACGGAAGTGATCAGCCCCAGCATTTT
>TRBV21-1|-|-|TRBJ1-5
CASTHRGNGNQPQHF
TGTGCCAGCACTCACAGGGGGAATGGCAATCAGCCCCAGCATTTT
>TRBV9|once|TRBD1|TRBJ2-7
CASSPGQVLRPREQYF
TGTGCCAGCAGCCCCGGACAGGTCCTCAGGCCGAGGGAGCAGTACTTC
>TRBV30|-|-|TRBJ1-5
CASGSGQPQHF
TGTGCCTCAGGGTCCGGTCAGCCCCAGCATTTT
>TRBV5-6|-|-|TRBJ1-1
CASSLRAGGTEAFF
TGTGCCAGCAGCTTACGGGCCGGAGGAACTGAAGCTTTCTTT
>TRBV9|-|TRBD1|TRBJ1-3
CASRLTGVGNTIYF
TGTGCCAGCAGACTCACAGGGGTCGGAAACACCATATATTTT
>TRBV5-1|-|TRBD1|TRBJ2-2
CASSRDWTGTNTGELFF
TGCGCCAGCAGCCGAGACTGGACAGGGACGAACACCGGGGAGCTGTTTTTT
>TRBV19|-|TRBD1|TRBJ2-7
CASGTGLSYEQYF
TGTGCCAGTGGGACAGGACTTTCCTACGAGCAGTACTTC
>TRBV11-2|-|TRBD1|TRBJ1-1
CASSPNRDRGAFF
TGTGCCAGCAGCCCAAACCGGGACAGGGGCGCTTTCTTT
>TRBV30|-|-|TRBJ1-5
CAWSESGFFNQPQHF
TGTGCCTGGAGTGAATCAGGGTTTTTCAATCAGCCCCAGCATTTT
>TRBV12-3/TRBV12-4|-|-|TRBJ1-3
CASSSRGRNTIYF
TGTGCCAGCAGTTCAAGGGGAAGAAACACCATATATTTT
>TRBV18|-|-|TRBJ2-1
CASSQILGGEQFF
TGTGCCAGCTCACAAATACTAGGTGGGGAGCAGTTCTTC
>TRBV19|-|TRBD1|TRBJ1-1
CASSIAGGQGVAEAFF
TGTGCCAGTAGTATCGCGGGGGGACAGGGAGTAGCTGAAGCTTTCTTT
>TRBV11-2|few|TRBD1|TRBJ2-5
CASSYTGVQKTQYF
TGTGCCAGCAGCTATACAGGGGTCCAAAAGACCCAGTACTTC
>TRBV5-1|-|TRBD1|TRBJ1-1
CASSPLQGREAFF
TGCGCCAGCAGCCCACTACAGGGGCGGGAAGCTTTCTTT
>TRBV4-3|-|-|TRBJ2-1
CASSQVVTGVYNEQFF
TGCGCCAGCAGCCAAGTAGTGACGGGGGTGTACAATGAGCAGTTCTTC
>TRBV28|once|TRBD1|TRBJ1-1
CASSLTTGTLPEAFF
TGTGCCAGCAGTCTCACGACAGGGACCCTTCCTGAAGCTTTCTTT
>TRBV19|-|TRBD1|TRBJ1-2
CASSTRDRGSYGYTF
TGTGCCAGTAGTACTCGGGACAGGGGAAGCTATGGCTACACCTTC
>TRBV11-2|few|-|TRBJ1-1
CASRWEGVSEAFF
TGTGCCAGCAGATGGGAGGGGGTCTCTGAAGCTTTCTTT
>TRBV24-1|once|TRBD1|TRBJ2-1
CATSPGTGSYNEQFF
TGTGCCACCAGTCCCGGGACAGGCTCCTACAATGAGCAGTTCTTC
>TRBV27|once|TRBD2|TRBJ2-5
CASRLAGRPGWQETQYF
TGTGCCAGCAGGCTAGCGGGGCGACCTGGTTGGCAAGAGACCCAGTACTTC
>TRBV21-1|-|-|TRBJ2-2
CASRTRTGGCPIDTGELFF
TGTGCCAGCAGAACACGGACAGGGGGCTGCCCCATTGACACCGGGGAGCTGTTTTTT
>TRBV5-1|-|-|TRBJ1-2
CASSYDRDTHGYTF
TGCGCCAGCAGCTATGACAGAGATACCCATGGCTACACCTTC
>TRBV24-1|-|-|TRBJ1-1
CATSDRGSEAFF
TGTGCCACCAGTGACCGAGGCTCTGAAGCTTTCTTT
>TRBV7-3|-|-|TRBJ2-1
CASSPTGGLVSSYNEQFF
TGTGCCAGCAGCCCCACGGGGGGCTTAGTAAGCTCCTACAATGAGCAGTTCTTC
>TRBV27|-|-|TRBJ2-3
CASSLEGTDTQYF
TGTGCCAGCAGTTTAGAGGGCACAGATACGCAGTATTTT
>TRBV18|once|-|TRBJ1-5
CASSRGSGPTDQPQHF
TGTGCCAGCTCACGGGGCTCAGGGCCCACTGATCAGCCCCAGCATTTT
>TRBV19|-|TRBD2|TRBJ2-2
CASRRTGTSGEGTGELFF
TGTGCCAGTAGGCGAACCGGGACTAGCGGAGAGGGCACCGGGGAGCTGTTTTTT
>TRBV20-1|-|-|TRBJ2-1
CSAVSGEQFF
TGCAGTGCCGTTAGCGGTGAGCAGTTCTTC
>TRBV28|-|-|TRBJ1-1
CASSLQGSKTEAFF
TGTGCCAGCAGTTTACAGGGCTCGAAAACTGAAGCTTTCTTT
>TRBV3-1/TRBV3-2|-|-|TRBJ2-7
CASSQSFSEQYF
TGTGCCAGCAGCCAATCCTTCTCCGAGCAGTACTTC
>TRBV4-3|-|-|TRBJ2-7
CASSQEFLSYEQYF
TGCGCCAGCAGCCAAGAGTTCCTATCCTACGAGCAGTACTTC
>TRBV6-5|many|-|TRBJ1-1
CASSTLGVRAEAFF
TGTGCCAGCAGTACCCTAGGAGTTCGAGCTGAAGCTTTCTTT